This record concerns one T cell receptor beta chain sequence. This specimen belongs to a study of blood T cell repertoires in COVID-19. The trim removed 0 bases at V and 4 bases at J, leaving 6 bases unmatched. This CDR3 spans 16 amino acids. Germline V CDR1 and CDR2: SGHNT, YYREEE (reference sequence). Here immunoSEQ multiplex PCR was the method, and the copy in TCRdb shows in-frame clones only, minus some. The sample holds over 250,000 clones, roughly 85% seen once. The sample was peripheral blood. This TCR was sampled from a man in his forties or fifties with active or convalescent COVID-19. The chain joins TRBV5-4 to TRBJ1-3; 8 nucleotides match TRBD1. The CDR3 bases are TGTGCCAGCAGCTTGGCCGGGGACAGGCAGGGAAACACCATATATTTT. Residues: CASSLAGDRQGNTIYF.